This T cell receptor beta chain was recorded in a study of T-cell memory formation after mild COVID-19. Background on the study: Among the donors, TCR clusters were largely specific to each donor.

With respect to this clonotype: Its cognate antigen is unknown.

TCRdb called the 5' RACE reads again in MiXCR, with one record for every CDR3 protein. This sample has 580,000 or so distinct CDR3 sequences, with 15% to 20% found just once. General study findings and limits: CD4+ clones that contracted lay mainly in CM and EM; CD8+ ones lay in EMRA. Certain responding clones were present in pre-infection memory, suggesting participation of cross-reactive memory. Contracting clones, day 15 to 85, had balanced CD4/CD8, and later expanders favored CD4+.

The clonotype originates from an adult woman who had mild COVID-19 (a few samples of this study predate the infection). Cell type and time point are not known. Source material: PBMCs or a T cell subset sorted from them (not recorded which).

The DNA of the CDR3 is TGTGCCAGCTCACCACCCGGAAGCTCTGGGGCCAACGTCCTGACTTTC. Its protein is CASSPPGSSGANVLTF. The V gene is TRBV18, the J gene TRBJ2-6; D gene unclear. The CDR3 totals 16 residues. V lost 0 bases and J 0 bases, leaving 6 bases between the germline ends. CDR1 and CDR2 from the germline V gene are KGHSH and LQKENI.